One and the same sample provided the 27 T cell receptor beta chains below, sequenced in a study of PD-1 blockade in classical Hodgkin lymphoma (TCRdb year 2020). Library preparation employed the immunoSEQ multiplex PCR assay. Here the immuneACCESS table is served through TCRdb, limited to in-frame sequences with V and J called. Missing clones are a known gap in these copies; in checked studies unresolved V genes cover under half, and the rest lacks a known reason. The sample table shows about 96,000 clones, and under 95% are seen once. The ten largest clonotypes hold roughly 2% of the sample. The time point label here, explained by the study, means: cycle 4 day 1 (C4D1), after more than 5 weeks of nivolumab. Every trial patient had relapsed following autologous stem cell transplantation, and prior brentuximab vedotin exposure was what differed among cohorts A, B and C. This sample comprised peripheral blood mononuclear cells (PBMCs), obtained before the fourth cycle of nivolumab. These receptors all stem from a human donor with classical Hodgkin lymphoma.

CDR3 residues: CAMTGTLIYEQYF. For the CDR3, the DNA is TGTGCCATGACGGGAACCCTTATCTACGAGCAGTACTTC. The chain has TRBV2 and TRBJ2-7; D may be TRBD2 (5 bases). The length of the CDR3 is 13 residues. CDR1 SNHLY and CDR2 FYNNEI come from the germline V gene. The V end was cut by 10 bases, the J end by 3 bases, with 16 bases between.

This clone was seen a single time. The V gene is TRBV9, the J gene TRBJ1-1; D unresolved. The V and J ends lost 1 base and 7 bases respectively, with 11 bases between them. The CDR3 consists of 13 residues. Looked up from germline, CDR1 is SGDLS and CDR2 is YYNGEE. The CDR3 coding sequence is TGTGCCAGCAGCGTATCGCAGGTCGGTGAAGCTTTCTTT. Protein product: CASSVSQVGEAFF.

This chain links TRBV30 with TRBJ1-4, with 8 bases aligning to TRBD1. The germline V gene has CDR1 GTSNPN and CDR2 SVGIG (reference sequence). V was clipped by 1 base and J by 7 bases; unmatched bases: 5. This CDR3 is 14 amino acids long. The chain's CDR3 is CAWSGTGLGEKLFF. The CDR3 nucleotides read TGTGCCTGGAGTGGGACAGGGTTGGGTGAAAAACTGTTTTTT.

This sequence joins TRBV10-3 and TRBJ1-1; 7 bases agree with TRBD1. Germline V lookup: CDR1 ENHRY, CDR2 SYGVKD. V trimming: 6 bases; J trimming: 4 bases; junction bases outside the gene matches: 5. The CDR3 is 13 residues long. CDR3 sequence reads: CAIRIDRATEAFF. DNA of the CDR3: TGTGCCATCAGGATTGACAGGGCCACTGAAGCTTTCTTT.

The V and J genes are TRBV5-1 and TRBJ2-1; 13 nucleotides match TRBD2. The CDR3 contains 19 residues. Trimming removed 0 bases from V and 0 bases from J; junction bases left unmatched: 6. CDR1 SGHRS and CDR2 YFSETQ come from the germline V gene. The CDR3: CASSLGLAGGALSYNEQFF. The CDR3 coding sequence is TGCGCCAGCAGCTTGGGACTAGCGGGAGGAGCCCTCTCCTACAATGAGCAGTTCTTC.

The J gene is TRBJ2-7, the V gene TRBV10-2, with D perhaps matching TRBD2 (6 bases). V shed 3 bases and J shed 6 bases, with 15 bases lying between them. CDR3 size: 14 residues. The germline V gene has CDR1 WSHSY and CDR2 SAAADI. The CDR3 DNA reads TGCGCCAGCAGTGATTCCGGGAGAGTTGGCGAGCAGTACTTC. It specifies CASSDSGRVGEQYF.

The chain has TRBV2 and TRBJ2-2; no clear D. There are 12 residues in the CDR3. The V and J ends lost 7 bases and 5 bases respectively, with 8 bases between them. Germline CDR1 reads SNHLY; CDR2 reads FYNNEI. CDR3 sequence reads: CASNSRTGELFF. CDR3 sequence (DNA): TGTGCCAGCAATAGTCGGACCGGGGAGCTGTTTTTT.

The V and J genes are TRBV5-4 and TRBJ1-2; 8 bases match TRBD1. This CDR3 is built from 15 residues. The germline CDR1 and CDR2 sequences are SGHNT and YYREEE (reference sequence). The V gene end was trimmed by 3 bases and the J gene end by 9 bases; junction bases not matched to a gene: 13. The chain's CDR3 is CASSSVDRARGSYTF. In nucleotides, the CDR3 is TGTGCCAGCAGCTCGGTGGACAGGGCAAGGGGTAGCTACACCTTC.

The chain has TRBV29-1 and TRBJ2-1; 10 nucleotides agree with TRBD2. The CDR3 spans 12 residues. After removal of 6 bases from V and 8 bases from J, the junction contained 4 bases not matched to a gene. The V gene's germline CDR1 is SQVTM and CDR2 ANQGSEA. DNA of the CDR3: TGCAGCGTCCAGCGGGGGGGACATGAGCAGTTCTTC. Amino acid sequence: CSVQRGGHEQFF.

The rearrangement links TRBV7-9 to TRBJ2-1; TRBD2 might be the D (6 bases). V was clipped by 7 bases and J by 2 bases, with 18 bases between them. The CDR3 loop spans 16 amino acids. In germline, CDR1 is SEHNR, CDR2 FQNEAQ (reference sequence). The CDR3 protein is CASTSPAGPTYNEQFF. The CDR3 DNA reads TGTGCCAGCACCTCCCCGGCGGGACCCACCTACAATGAGCAGTTCTTC.

V is TRBV5-5 and J is TRBJ1-4; 7 bases line up with TRBD1. Trimming cost V 5 bases and J 17 bases; bases outside gene matches: 12. The germline V gene encodes CDR1 SGHKS and CDR2 YYEKEE (reference sequence). This CDR3 contains 12 residues. As DNA, the CDR3 is TGTGCCAGCAGTTTTACTGGGACAGAGGGTTTTTTT. Translating it yields CASSFTGTEGFF.

The chain couples TRBV11-2 to TRBJ1-1, with a tentative D call TRBD1 (6 bases). The CDR3 length is 16 residues. Germline V gene lookup returns CDR1 SGHAT and CDR2 FQNNGV. V dropped 3 bases and J dropped 0 bases, with 14 bases sitting between them. The CDR3 DNA reads TGTGCCAGCAGCTTGGAAACAGGGTTCTTGAACACTGAAGCTTTCTTT. It encodes CASSLETGFLNTEAFF.

V usage is TRBV29-1 and J usage is TRBJ2-7; TRBD2 matches 10 bases. Trimming at V came to 0 bases and at J to 2 bases, leaving 16 bases not matched to a gene. Germline loops: CDR1 SQVTM, CDR2 ANQGSEA. There are 19 residues in the CDR3. This CDR3 reads CSVEDPKREGPVSAYEQYF. The CDR3 nucleotides read TGCAGCGTTGAAGATCCGAAGCGGGAGGGCCCGGTTTCCGCCTACGAGCAGTACTTC.

The V gene is TRBV30, the J gene TRBJ1-5; D gene uncertain. This CDR3 contains 13 residues. Germline V gene lookup returns CDR1 GTSNPN and CDR2 SVGIG (reference sequence). Between the trimmed V and J ends, which lost 2 bases and 3 bases, there was a span of 8 bases. The CDR3 loop is CAWSLRLNQPQHF. The CDR3 DNA reads as TGTGCCTGGAGTCTAAGACTCAATCAGCCCCAGCATTTT.

The chain recombines TRBV6-4 with TRBJ2-2; D is unclear. This CDR3 spans 13 amino acids. CDR1 is MRHNA, CDR2 SNTAGT, per germline. The V end lost 9 bases, the J end lost 5 bases, and 13 bases lay between the germline ends. The CDR3 spells CASRDYSTGELFF. The DNA for the CDR3 is TGTGCCAGTCGAGATTATTCAACCGGGGAGCTGTTTTTT.

The CDR3: CASSVLTSTDTQYF. The DNA of the CDR3 is TGTGCCAGCAGCGTATTAACTAGCACAGATACGCAGTATTTT. The J gene is TRBJ2-3, the V gene TRBV9; no clear D. Germline V gene data show CDR1 as SGDLS and CDR2 as YYNGEE. Trimming took 1 base from V and 0 from J, leaving 6 bases between them. This CDR3 spans 14 amino acids.

The rearrangement joins TRBV28 to TRBJ2-4, with 16 bases identical to TRBD2. The V gene end was trimmed by 5 bases and the J gene end by 0 bases; junction bases not matched to a gene: 13. The CDR3 consists of 21 residues. CDR1 is MDHEN, CDR2 SYDVKM, per germline. The CDR3 DNA sequence: TGTGCCAGCAGTCCTCCGGGACTAGCGGGAGGGAGCTCGGTAGCCAAAAACATTCAGTACTTC. Its protein product is CASSPPGLAGGSSVAKNIQYF. Supplemented by reference TRBV28 and TRBJ2-4, the full variable domain reads DVKVTQSSRYLVKRTGEKVFLECVQDMDHENMFWYRQDPGLGLRLIYFSYDVKMKEKGDIPEGYSVSREKKERFSLILESASTNQTSMYLCASSPPGLAGGSSVAKNIQYFGAGTRLSVL.

This sequence joins TRBV15 and TRBJ1-5; D is uncertain. With 1 base removed from V and 0 bases from J, the gap between germline ends came to 4 bases. This CDR3 is 14 amino acids long. Germline V gene data show CDR1 as LNHNV and CDR2 as YYDKDF (reference sequence). This CDR3 reads CATSRGGSNQPQHF. As DNA, the CDR3 is TGTGCCACCAGCAGAGGGGGTAGCAATCAGCCCCAGCATTTT.

This clone was recorded only once. This chain's CDR3 is CASRDSHLYEQYF. For the CDR3, the DNA is TGTGCCAGCCGGGACTCGCACCTCTACGAGCAGTACTTC. J is TRBJ2-7 and V is TRBV27; tentatively, D is TRBD2 (6 bases). This CDR3 contains 13 residues. Looked up from germline, CDR1 is MNHEY and CDR2 is SMNVEV (reference sequence). Trimming took 8 bases from V and 3 from J, leaving 14 bases between them.

The V and J genes are TRBV10-1 and TRBJ2-5; D is unclear. The CDR3 runs to 16 residues. V was trimmed by 4 bases and J by 1 base, leaving 16 bases between them. Per germline, CDR1 WNHNN and CDR2 SYGVQD (reference sequence). The CDR3 reads CASSVGSHHPQETQYF. Written as DNA, the CDR3 is TGCGCCAGCAGTGTTGGTAGTCATCATCCCCAAGAGACCCAGTACTTC.

The genes are TRBV6-5 and TRBJ1-1; D unresolved. The CDR3 is 13 residues long. The germline V and J ends were trimmed by 8 bases and 1 base, with 11 bases remaining between them. Germline assignment: CDR1 MNHEY and CDR2 SVGAGI. The CDR3 DNA follows: TGTGCCAGCCGCTGGAACCCGAACACTGAAGCTTTCTTT. Residues: CASRWNPNTEAFF.

This chain links TRBV9 with TRBJ2-1; D remains ambiguous. V shed 0 bases and J shed 8 bases, with 12 bases lying between them. CDR1 and CDR2 from the germline V gene are SGDLS and YYNGEE. The length of the CDR3 is 14 residues. The CDR3 bases are TGTGCCAGCAGCGTAGCCCGGGCGGTGGATGAGCAGTTCTTC. Encoded protein: CASSVARAVDEQFF. The full variable domain, its missing parts supplied by reference TRBV9 and TRBJ2-1, is DSGVTQTPKHLITATGQRVTLRCSPRSGDLSVYWYQQSLDQGLQFLIQYYNGEERAKGNILERFSAQQFPDLHSELNLSSLELGDSALYFCASSVARAVDEQFFGPGTRLTVL.

This chain links TRBV6-5 with TRBJ2-2, with 7 bases fitting TRBD1. J lost 6 bases, V lost 6 bases, and 10 bases had no gene match. The CDR3 is 15 residues long. Germline CDR1 and CDR2: MNHEY and SVGAGI. The CDR3 region has the DNA TGTGCCAGCAGGAAGACAGGGTTTGCCGCCGGGGAGCTGTTTTTT. Its protein is CASRKTGFAAGELFF.

V is TRBV7-3 and J is TRBJ1-1; 9 bases line up with TRBD1. The V gene end was trimmed by 0 bases and the J gene end by 4 bases; junction bases not matched to a gene: 12. CDR3 length: 18 residues. Germline V gives CDR1 SGHTA, CDR2 FQGTGA. CDR3 loop: CASSLTGRPGTGFTEAFF. CDR3 bases: TGTGCCAGCAGCTTAACAGGAAGGCCCGGGACAGGGTTCACTGAAGCTTTCTTT.

The J gene is TRBJ1-2, the V gene TRBV5-1, with TRBD1 matching over 7 bases. Germline-derived CDR1 and CDR2 are SGHRS and YFSETQ. The CDR3 consists of 17 residues. V lost 0 bases and J lost 6; bases outside the gene matches: 14. Written as DNA, the CDR3 is TGCGCCAGCAGCTTGGAGGCAGGGGGTGAGGTAATCGATGGCTACACCTTC. Its protein is CASSLEAGGEVIDGYTF.

The CDR3 DNA is TGCAGCGTTGAATCGGACAGCCCTTGGGAGCAGTTCTTC. Translated: CSVESDSPWEQFF. V gene TRBV29-1 combines with J gene TRBJ2-1; TRBD1 is a possible D gene (6 bases). V was pared by 2 bases and J by 10 bases, with 15 bases between. CDR1 is SQVTM, CDR2 ANQGSEA, per germline. The CDR3 length is 13 residues.

The V and J genes are TRBV9 and TRBJ2-3, with 11 bases that match TRBD2. The CDR3 length is 16 residues. Germline V CDR1 and CDR2: SGDLS, YYNGEE. With 0 bases clipped from V and 4 bases from J, the junction kept 4 bases outside the gene matches. In DNA, the CDR3 is TGTGCCAGCAGCGTAGCCCTAGCGGGGGGATCAGATACGCAGTATTTT. This translates into CASSVALAGGSDTQYF.